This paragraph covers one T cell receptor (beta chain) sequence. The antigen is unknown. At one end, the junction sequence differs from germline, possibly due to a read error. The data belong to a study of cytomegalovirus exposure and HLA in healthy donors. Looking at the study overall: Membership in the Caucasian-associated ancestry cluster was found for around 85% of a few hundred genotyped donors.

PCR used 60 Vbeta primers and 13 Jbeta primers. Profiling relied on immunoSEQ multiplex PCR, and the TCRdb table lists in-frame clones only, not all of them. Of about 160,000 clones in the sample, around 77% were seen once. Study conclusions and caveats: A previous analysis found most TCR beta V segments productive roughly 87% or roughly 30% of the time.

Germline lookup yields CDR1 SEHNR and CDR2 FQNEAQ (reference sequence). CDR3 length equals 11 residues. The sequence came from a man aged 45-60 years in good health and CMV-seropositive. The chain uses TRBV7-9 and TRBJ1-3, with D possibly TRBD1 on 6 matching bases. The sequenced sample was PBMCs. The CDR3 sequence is CASSDWDTMYF. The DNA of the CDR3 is TGTGCCAGCAGCGATTGGGACACCATGTATTTT.